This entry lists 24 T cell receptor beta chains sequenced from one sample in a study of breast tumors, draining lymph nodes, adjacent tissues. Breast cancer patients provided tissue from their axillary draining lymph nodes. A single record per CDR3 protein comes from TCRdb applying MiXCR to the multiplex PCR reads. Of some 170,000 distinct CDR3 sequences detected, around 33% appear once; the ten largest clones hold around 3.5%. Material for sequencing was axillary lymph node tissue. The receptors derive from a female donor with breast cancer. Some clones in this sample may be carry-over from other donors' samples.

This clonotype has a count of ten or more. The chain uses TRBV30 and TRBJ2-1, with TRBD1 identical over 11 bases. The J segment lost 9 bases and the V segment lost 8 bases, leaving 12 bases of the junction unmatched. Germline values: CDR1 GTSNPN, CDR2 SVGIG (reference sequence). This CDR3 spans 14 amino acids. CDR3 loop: CAGTGQGAFGEQFF. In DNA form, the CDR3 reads TGTGCCGGAACTGGACAGGGGGCGTTTGGTGAGCAGTTCTTC.

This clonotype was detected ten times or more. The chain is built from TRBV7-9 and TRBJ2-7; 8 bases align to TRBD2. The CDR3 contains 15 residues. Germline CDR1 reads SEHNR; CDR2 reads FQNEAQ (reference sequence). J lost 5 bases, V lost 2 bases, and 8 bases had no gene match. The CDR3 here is CASSLKLSGSNEQYF. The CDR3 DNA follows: TGTGCCAGCAGCTTAAAGTTGAGCGGGAGTAACGAGCAGTACTTC. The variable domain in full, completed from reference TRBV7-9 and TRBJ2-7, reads DTGVSQNPRHKITKRGQNVTFRCDPISEHNRLYWYRQTLGQGPEFLTYFQNEAQLEKSRLLSDRFSAERPKGSFSTLEIQRTEQGDSAMYLCASSLKLSGSNEQYFGPGTRLTVT.

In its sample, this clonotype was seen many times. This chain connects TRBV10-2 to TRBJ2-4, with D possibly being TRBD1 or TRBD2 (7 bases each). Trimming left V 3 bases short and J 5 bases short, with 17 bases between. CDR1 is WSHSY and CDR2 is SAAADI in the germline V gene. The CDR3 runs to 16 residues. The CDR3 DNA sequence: TGCGCCAGCAGTGACTCGGCAGGGGGGGTCCAAAACATTCAGTACTTC. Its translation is CASSDSAGGVQNIQYF.

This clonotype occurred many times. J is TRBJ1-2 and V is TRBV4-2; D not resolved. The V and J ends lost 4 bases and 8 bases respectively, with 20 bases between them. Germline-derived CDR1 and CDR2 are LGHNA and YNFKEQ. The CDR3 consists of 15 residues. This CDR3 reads CASSPPRTDVGGYTF. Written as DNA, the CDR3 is TGTGCCAGCAGCCCCCCAAGGACGGACGTTGGGGGCTACACCTTC.

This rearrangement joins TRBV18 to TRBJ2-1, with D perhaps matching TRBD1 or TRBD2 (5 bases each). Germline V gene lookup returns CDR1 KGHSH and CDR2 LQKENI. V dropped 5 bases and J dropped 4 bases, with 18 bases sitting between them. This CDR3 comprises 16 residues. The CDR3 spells CASSLGRSELYNEQFF. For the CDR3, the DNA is TGTGCCAGCTCATTGGGACGCTCTGAGCTATACAATGAGCAGTTCTTC.

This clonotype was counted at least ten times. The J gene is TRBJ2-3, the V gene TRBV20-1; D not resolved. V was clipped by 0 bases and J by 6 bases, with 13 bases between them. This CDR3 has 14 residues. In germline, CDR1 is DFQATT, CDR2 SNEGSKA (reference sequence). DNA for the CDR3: TGCAGTGCTAGAGATCTCCTGTTAGTGGATACGCAGTATTTT. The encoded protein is CSARDLLLVDTQYF.

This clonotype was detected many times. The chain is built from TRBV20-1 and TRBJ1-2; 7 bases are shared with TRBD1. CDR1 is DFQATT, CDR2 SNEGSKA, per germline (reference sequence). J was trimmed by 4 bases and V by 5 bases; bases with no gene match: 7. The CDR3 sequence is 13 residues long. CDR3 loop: CSAPGQGGYGYTF. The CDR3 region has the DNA TGCAGTGCTCCGGGGCAGGGGGGCTATGGCTACACCTTC.

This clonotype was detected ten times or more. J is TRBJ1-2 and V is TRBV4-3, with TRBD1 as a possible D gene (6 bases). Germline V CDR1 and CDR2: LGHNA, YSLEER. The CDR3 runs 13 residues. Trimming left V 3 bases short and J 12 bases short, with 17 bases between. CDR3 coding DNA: TGCGCCAGCAGCCAGTACCGCTCGGGGGGCAACACCTTC. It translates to CASSQYRSGGNTF.

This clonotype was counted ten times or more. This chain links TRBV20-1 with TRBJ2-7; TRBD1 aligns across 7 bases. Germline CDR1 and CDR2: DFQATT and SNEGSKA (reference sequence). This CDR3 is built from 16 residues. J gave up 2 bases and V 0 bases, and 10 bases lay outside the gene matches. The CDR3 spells CSARDPDRDIAYEQYF. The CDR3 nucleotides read TGCAGTGCTAGAGACCCCGACAGGGATATCGCCTACGAGCAGTACTTC.

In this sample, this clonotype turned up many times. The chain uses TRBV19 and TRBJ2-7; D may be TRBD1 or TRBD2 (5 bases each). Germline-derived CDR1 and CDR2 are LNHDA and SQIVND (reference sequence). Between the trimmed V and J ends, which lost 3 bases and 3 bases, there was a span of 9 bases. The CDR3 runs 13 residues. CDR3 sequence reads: CASSIGTVYEQYF. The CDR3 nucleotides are TGTGCCAGTAGTATTGGGACGGTCTACGAGCAGTACTTC. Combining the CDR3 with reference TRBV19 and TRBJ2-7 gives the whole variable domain DGGITQSPKYLFRKEGQNVTLSCEQNLNHDAMYWYRQDPGQGLRLIYYSQIVNDFQKGDIAEGYSVSREKKESFPLTVTSAQKNPTAFYLCASSIGTVYEQYFGPGTRLTVT.

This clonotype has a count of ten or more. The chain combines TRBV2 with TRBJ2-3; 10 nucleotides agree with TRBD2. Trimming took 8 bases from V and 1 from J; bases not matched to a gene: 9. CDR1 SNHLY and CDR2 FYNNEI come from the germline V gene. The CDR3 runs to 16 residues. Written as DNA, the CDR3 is TGTGCCAGCTCACAACCCCTAGCGGGGGGCACAGATACGCAGTATTTT. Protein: CASSQPLAGGTDTQYF.

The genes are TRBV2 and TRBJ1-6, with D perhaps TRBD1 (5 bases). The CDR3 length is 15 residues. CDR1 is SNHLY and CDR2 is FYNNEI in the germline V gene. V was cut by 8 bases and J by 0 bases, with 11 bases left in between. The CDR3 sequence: CASARTSSYNSPLHF. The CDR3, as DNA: TGTGCCAGCGCGAGGACAAGCTCCTATAATTCACCCCTCCACTTT.

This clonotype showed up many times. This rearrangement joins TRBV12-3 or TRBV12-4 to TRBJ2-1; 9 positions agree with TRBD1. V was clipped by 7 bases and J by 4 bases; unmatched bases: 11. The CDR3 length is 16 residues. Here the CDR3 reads CASTDPGQGLYNEQFF. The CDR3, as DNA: TGTGCCAGCACGGACCCGGGACAGGGATTATACAATGAGCAGTTCTTC.

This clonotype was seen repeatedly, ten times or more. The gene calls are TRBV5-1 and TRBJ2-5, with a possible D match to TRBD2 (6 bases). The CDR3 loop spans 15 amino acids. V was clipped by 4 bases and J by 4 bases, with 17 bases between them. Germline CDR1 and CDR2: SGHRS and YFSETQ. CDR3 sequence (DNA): TGCGCCAGCAGCCACGGGGACTCCCGGCGAGAGACCCAGTACTTC. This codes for CASSHGDSRRETQYF.

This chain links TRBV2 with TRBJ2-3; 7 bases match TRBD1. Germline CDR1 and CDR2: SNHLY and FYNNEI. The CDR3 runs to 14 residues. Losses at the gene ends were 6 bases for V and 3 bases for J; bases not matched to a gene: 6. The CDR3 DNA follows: TGTGCCAGCAGCGACGCACAGGGGACAGATACGCAGTATTTT. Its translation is CASSDAQGTDTQYF. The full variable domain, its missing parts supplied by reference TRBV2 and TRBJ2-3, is EPEVTQTPSHQVTQMGQEVILRCVPISNHLYFYWYRQILGQKVEFLVSFYNNEISEKSEIFDDQFSVERPDGSNFTLKIRSTKLEDSAMYFCASSDAQGTDTQYFGPGTRLTVL.

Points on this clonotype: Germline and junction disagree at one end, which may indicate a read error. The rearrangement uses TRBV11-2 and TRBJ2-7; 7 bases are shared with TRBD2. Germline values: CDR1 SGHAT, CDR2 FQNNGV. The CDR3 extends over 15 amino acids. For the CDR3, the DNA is TGCGCCAGCAGCCTCGGACTAGACAAGGCCTACGGGCAGTACTTC. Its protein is CASSLGLDKAYGQYF.

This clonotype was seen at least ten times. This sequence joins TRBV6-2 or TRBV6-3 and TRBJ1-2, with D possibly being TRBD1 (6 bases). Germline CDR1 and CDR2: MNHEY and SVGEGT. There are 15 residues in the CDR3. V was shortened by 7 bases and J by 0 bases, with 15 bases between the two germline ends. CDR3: CASKRQARANYGYTF. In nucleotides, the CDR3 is TGTGCCAGCAAGCGACAGGCAAGAGCTAACTATGGCTACACCTTC.

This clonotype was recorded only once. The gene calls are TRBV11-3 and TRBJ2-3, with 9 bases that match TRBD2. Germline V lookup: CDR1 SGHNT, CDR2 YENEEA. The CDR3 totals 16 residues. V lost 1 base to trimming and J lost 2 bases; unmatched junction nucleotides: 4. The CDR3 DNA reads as TGTGCCAGCAGCTTAGTGTCTAGCGGGGTCACAGATACGCAGTATTTT. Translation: CASSLVSSGVTDTQYF.

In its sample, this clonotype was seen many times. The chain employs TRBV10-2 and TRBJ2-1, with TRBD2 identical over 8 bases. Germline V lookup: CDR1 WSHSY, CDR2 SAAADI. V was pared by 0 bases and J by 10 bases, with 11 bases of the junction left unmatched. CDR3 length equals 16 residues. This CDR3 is CASSESPGGNVMEQFF. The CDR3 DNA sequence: TGCGCCAGCAGTGAGTCACCGGGGGGGAACGTTATGGAGCAGTTCTTC.

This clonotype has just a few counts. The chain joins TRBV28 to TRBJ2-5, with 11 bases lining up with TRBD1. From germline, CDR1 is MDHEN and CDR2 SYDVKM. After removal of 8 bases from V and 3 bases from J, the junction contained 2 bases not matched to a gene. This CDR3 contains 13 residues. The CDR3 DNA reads TGTGCCAGCCGGGACAGGGGGGAAGAGACCCAGTACTTC. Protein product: CASRDRGEETQYF.

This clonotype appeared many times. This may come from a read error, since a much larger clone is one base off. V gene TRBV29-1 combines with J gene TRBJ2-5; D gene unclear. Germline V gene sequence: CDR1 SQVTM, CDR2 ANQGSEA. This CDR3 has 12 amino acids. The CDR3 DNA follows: TGCAGCGTTGAAGGGTTGCAAGAGACCCGGTACTTC. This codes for CSVEGLQETRYF.

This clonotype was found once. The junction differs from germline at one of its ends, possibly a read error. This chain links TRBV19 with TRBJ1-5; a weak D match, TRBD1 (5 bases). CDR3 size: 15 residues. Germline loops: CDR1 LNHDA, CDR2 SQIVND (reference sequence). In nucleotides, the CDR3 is TGTGCCTGCAGGGTCTGGGGGAAGGATTCGATCCCCCGGCATTTT. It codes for CACRVWGKDSIPRHF.

This chain's CDR3 is CASSVEAGGLYYGYTF. The CDR3 DNA follows: TGTGCCAGCAGCGTAGAGGCAGGGGGACTTTACTATGGCTACACCTTC. This chain links TRBV9 with TRBJ1-2, with 7 bases matching TRBD1. The germline gives CDR1 SGDLS, CDR2 YYNGEE. With 0 bases clipped from V and 3 bases from J, the junction kept 8 bases outside the gene matches. The CDR3 is 16 amino acids. Looking up the rest from reference TRBV9 and TRBJ1-2 gives the full variable domain: DSGVTQTPKHLITATGQRVTLRCSPRSGDLSVYWYQQSLDQGLQFLIQYYNGEERAKGNILERFSAQQFPDLHSELNLSSLELGDSALYFCASSVEAGGLYYGYTFGSGTRLTVV.

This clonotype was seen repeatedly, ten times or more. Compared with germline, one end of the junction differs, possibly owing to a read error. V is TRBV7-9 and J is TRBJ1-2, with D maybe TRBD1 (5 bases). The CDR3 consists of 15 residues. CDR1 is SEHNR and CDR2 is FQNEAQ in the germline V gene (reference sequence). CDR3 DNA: TGTGCCAGCAGCGCCGGCGGCGACGATTTTTGGGGCTACCCCTTC. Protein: CASSAGGDDFWGYPF.